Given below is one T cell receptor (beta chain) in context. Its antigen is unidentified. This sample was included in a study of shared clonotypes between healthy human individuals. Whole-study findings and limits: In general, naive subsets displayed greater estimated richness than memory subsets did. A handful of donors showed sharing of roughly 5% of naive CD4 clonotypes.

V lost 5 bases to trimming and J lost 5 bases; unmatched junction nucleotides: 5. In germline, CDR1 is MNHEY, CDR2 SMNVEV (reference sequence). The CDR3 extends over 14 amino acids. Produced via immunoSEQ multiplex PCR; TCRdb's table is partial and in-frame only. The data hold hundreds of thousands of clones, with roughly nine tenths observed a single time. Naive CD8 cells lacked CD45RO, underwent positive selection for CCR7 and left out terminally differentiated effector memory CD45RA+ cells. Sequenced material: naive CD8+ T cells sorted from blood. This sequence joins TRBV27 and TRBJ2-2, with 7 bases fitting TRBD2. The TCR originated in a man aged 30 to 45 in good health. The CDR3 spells CASSPGTMTGELFF. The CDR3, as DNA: TGTGCCAGCAGTCCCGGGACTATGACCGGGGAGCTGTTTTTT.